This is a list of T cell receptor beta chains from one sample in a study of blood T cell repertoires in COVID-19. The assay was immunoSEQ multiplex PCR, and TCRdb's table has in-frame clones only and misses some. The sample lists roughly 260,000 clones, approximately 90% occurring once. The sequencing input was peripheral blood. All receptors derive from a man in his sixties who had recovered from COVID-19. The CDR3 runs from the conserved cysteine through the conserved F or W. Each record gives: D gene, V gene, clone size, J gene, CDR3 DNA, CDR3 protein. The D gene is left open where the match is weak. Rows may omit the clone size; those that give it use once, few, many or a size class.

d_gene: -
v_gene: TRBV19
abundance: -
j_gene: TRBJ1-5
CDR3nt: TGTGCCAGTAGTATCAGCTCAGGGTCTAATCAGCCCCAGCATTTT
CDR3aa: CASSISSGSNQPQHF

d_gene: -
v_gene: TRBV5-1
abundance: few
j_gene: TRBJ2-7
CDR3nt: TGCGCCAGCAGTGATAGGGGTCCCTACGAGCAGTACTTC
CDR3aa: CASSDRGPYEQYF

d_gene: -
v_gene: TRBV15
abundance: -
j_gene: TRBJ1-5
CDR3nt: TGTGCCACCAGCAGCCCTTGGAGGGGAGGCAATCAGCCCCAGCATTTT
CDR3aa: CATSSPWRGGNQPQHF

d_gene: -
v_gene: TRBV11-3
abundance: -
j_gene: TRBJ1-6
CDR3nt: TGTGCCAGCAGCTTAGACGTCGATTCACCCCTCCACTTT
CDR3aa: CASSLDVDSPLHF

d_gene: TRBD1
v_gene: TRBV19
abundance: -
j_gene: TRBJ1-1
CDR3nt: TGTGCCAGTAGTATAGGGACAGGGAGCACTGAAGCTTTCTTT
CDR3aa: CASSIGTGSTEAFF

d_gene: -
v_gene: TRBV14
abundance: -
j_gene: TRBJ1-2
CDR3nt: TGTGCCAGCAGCCAAGATCTTAGGGGGAATGGCTACACCTTC
CDR3aa: CASSQDLRGNGYTF

d_gene: TRBD1
v_gene: TRBV5-4
abundance: -
j_gene: TRBJ2-3
CDR3nt: TGTGCCAGCAGCACGGGGACAGGGGTTGGTACGCAGTATTTT
CDR3aa: CASSTGTGVGTQYF

d_gene: TRBD1
v_gene: TRBV4-2
abundance: once
j_gene: TRBJ2-3
CDR3nt: TGTGCCAGCAGCCAGCTAGGAGGAGTGGGGTCCCAGGGGGCGCAGTATTTT
CDR3aa: CASSQLGGVGSQGAQYF

d_gene: TRBD2
v_gene: TRBV4-2
abundance: -
j_gene: TRBJ2-7
CDR3nt: TGTGCCAGCAGCCAACCCCCTAGCGGGGCGGCCTACGAGCAGTACTTC
CDR3aa: CASSQPPSGAAYEQYF

d_gene: TRBD2
v_gene: TRBV5-1
abundance: -
j_gene: TRBJ2-3
CDR3nt: TGCGCCAGCAGCCCAGATCTAGCGGCTAGCACAGATACGCAGTATTTT
CDR3aa: CASSPDLAASTDTQYF

d_gene: TRBD2
v_gene: TRBV3-1/TRBV3-2
abundance: -
j_gene: TRBJ2-4
CDR3nt: TGTGCCAGCAGCCAAGTAACTAGCGGGGGATGGAACATTCAGTACTTC
CDR3aa: CASSQVTSGGWNIQYF

d_gene: -
v_gene: TRBV5-1
abundance: -
j_gene: TRBJ1-2
CDR3nt: TGCGCCAGTCAGGGGAACTATGGCTACACCTTC
CDR3aa: CASQGNYGYTF

d_gene: -
v_gene: TRBV10-3
abundance: -
j_gene: TRBJ1-6
CDR3nt: TGTGCCATCAGCCACTCCGGTCGTAATTCACCCCTCCACTTT
CDR3aa: CAISHSGRNSPLHF

d_gene: TRBD2
v_gene: TRBV6-2/TRBV6-3
abundance: -
j_gene: TRBJ2-1
CDR3nt: TGTGCCAGCAGTCGAGCGGGGGGAAAGCAGTTCTTC
CDR3aa: CASSRAGGKQFF

d_gene: TRBD1
v_gene: TRBV7-2
abundance: -
j_gene: TRBJ2-7
CDR3nt: TGTGCCAGCAGCTTAGTCTTCCGACAGGGTGCCTACGAGCAGTACTTC
CDR3aa: CASSLVFRQGAYEQYF

d_gene: -
v_gene: TRBV5-1
abundance: -
j_gene: TRBJ2-7
CDR3nt: TGCGCCAGCAGCTTGTACCCTAATGGCTACGAGCAGTACTTC
CDR3aa: CASSLYPNGYEQYF

d_gene: TRBD2
v_gene: TRBV12-3/TRBV12-4
abundance: -
j_gene: TRBJ2-1
CDR3nt: TGTGCCTGCGAGCGGGGGGGCTTCGATGAGCAGTTCTTC
CDR3aa: CACERGGFDEQFF

d_gene: -
v_gene: TRBV19
abundance: -
j_gene: TRBJ1-5
CDR3nt: TGTGCCAGTAGTATAGGCGGTCTGACGGCTCGAGGGCCCCAGCATTTT
CDR3aa: CASSIGGLTARGPQHF

d_gene: -
v_gene: TRBV9
abundance: -
j_gene: TRBJ2-7
CDR3nt: TGTGCCAGCAGCGTAGCGGCAGGGTGGTCCTACGAGCAGTACTTC
CDR3aa: CASSVAAGWSYEQYF

d_gene: TRBD2
v_gene: TRBV13
abundance: -
j_gene: TRBJ2-2
CDR3nt: TGTGCCAGCAGCGCCCGGACTAGCTATGCCGGGGAGCTGTTTTTT
CDR3aa: CASSARTSYAGELFF

d_gene: -
v_gene: TRBV5-8
abundance: -
j_gene: TRBJ1-5
CDR3nt: TGTGCCAGCAGCTTCCGACAGTATAGCAATCAGCCCCAGCATTTT
CDR3aa: CASSFRQYSNQPQHF

d_gene: TRBD1
v_gene: TRBV19
abundance: once
j_gene: TRBJ1-5
CDR3nt: TGTGCCAGTGGGACAGGGACTCAGCCCCAGCATTTT
CDR3aa: CASGTGTQPQHF

d_gene: TRBD1
v_gene: TRBV30
abundance: -
j_gene: TRBJ1-1
CDR3nt: TGTGCCTGGAGAAAAACAGGGGGCACTGAAGCTTTCTTT
CDR3aa: CAWRKTGGTEAFF

d_gene: -
v_gene: TRBV6-5
abundance: -
j_gene: TRBJ1-2
CDR3nt: TGTGCCAGCAGGAGACTCTATGGCTACACCTTC
CDR3aa: CASRRLYGYTF

d_gene: TRBD1
v_gene: TRBV19
abundance: few
j_gene: TRBJ1-1
CDR3nt: TGTGCCAGTAGTAGGAGGGGGCTCGGGGGCGAACCTGAAGCTTTCTTT
CDR3aa: CASSRRGLGGEPEAFF